These 12 T cell receptor beta chains originate from one sample sequenced in a study of spatial heterogeneity in lung cancer. In TCRdb, the 5' RACE reads were re-called with MiXCR into one record per CDR3 protein. The data show approximately 44,000 distinct CDR3 sequences, roughly 10% seen once. As for time point: sample taken at primary tumor resection. Sequencing was performed on whole RNA extracted from tumor and nontumor lung tissue, or from frozen PBMC, and the material was left unsorted. The sample was PBMCs, taken at surgery. These receptors were collected from a female donor with early-stage non-small cell lung cancer.

This clonotype was seen a handful of times. The V gene is TRBV7-2, the J gene TRBJ2-1; 12 positions match TRBD2. Germline values: CDR1 SGHTA, CDR2 FQGNSA. V shed 5 bases and J 5 bases; nucleotides not matched to a gene: 7. The CDR3 totals 16 residues. The CDR3 reads CASSTGGLAGHNEQFF. CDR3 coding DNA: TGTGCCAGCAGCACAGGCGGACTAGCGGGGCACAATGAGCAGTTCTTC.

The chain joins TRBV19 to TRBJ1-5; 7 positions agree with TRBD1. The ends lost 5 bases at V and 4 bases at J; junction bases unmatched: 2. This CDR3 is built from 13 residues. From germline, CDR1 is LNHDA and CDR2 SQIVND (reference sequence). The CDR3 protein is CASSPRGNQPQHF. CDR3 coding DNA: TGTGCCAGTAGTCCCAGGGGGAATCAGCCCCAGCATTTT.

This clonotype was seen ten or more times. The rearrangement links TRBV9 to TRBJ2-1; maybe TRBD1 (5 bases). Germline V gene sequence: CDR1 SGDLS, CDR2 YYNGEE. Trimming left V 3 bases short and J 8 bases short, with 9 bases between. This CDR3 has 12 residues. CDR3 in DNA: TGTGCCAGCAGCGCTCAGGGATATGAGCAGTTCTTC. It yields the protein CASSAQGYEQFF. Full variable domain (outside the CDR3, taken from reference TRBV9 and TRBJ2-1): DSGVTQTPKHLITATGQRVTLRCSPRSGDLSVYWYQQSLDQGLQFLIQYYNGEERAKGNILERFSAQQFPDLHSELNLSSLELGDSALYFCASSAQGYEQFFGPGTRLTVL.

The chain employs TRBV12-3 or TRBV12-4 and TRBJ1-2; the D gene is possibly TRBD1 (5 bases). V dropped 5 bases and J dropped 3 bases, with 10 bases sitting between them. This CDR3 region has 13 residues. The CDR3 loop is CASSGRGYYGYTF. The CDR3 DNA reads TGTGCCAGCAGTGGTAGGGGATACTATGGCTACACCTTC.

This clonotype occurred many times. The chain couples TRBV7-9 to TRBJ2-7; D gene unclear. The CDR3 length is 11 residues. Germline values: CDR1 SEHNR, CDR2 FQNEAQ (reference sequence). V lost 6 bases and J lost 4, with 7 bases in between. DNA for the CDR3: TGTGCCAGCAGTCAACAATACGAGCAGTACTTC. Translating gives CASSQQYEQYF.

The chain links TRBV5-1 to TRBJ2-3, with TRBD2 matching over 11 bases. Looked up from germline, CDR1 is SGHRS and CDR2 is YFSETQ. This CDR3 is built from 18 residues. Trimming cost V 0 bases and J 6 bases; bases outside gene matches: 12. The CDR3 DNA follows: TGCGCCAGCAGCTTGGTACTAGCGGGGGAGTCATCTGTGGATACGCAGTATTTT. Translating gives CASSLVLAGESSVDTQYF. Complete variable domain (other parts from reference TRBV5-1 and TRBJ2-3): KAGVTQTPRYLIKTRGQQVTLSCSPISGHRSVSWYQQTPGQGLQFLFEYFSETQRNKGNFPGRFSGRQFSNSRSEMNVSTLELGDSALYLCASSLVLAGESSVDTQYFGPGTRLTVL.

This clonotype was observed a few times. The J gene is TRBJ1-2, the V gene TRBV9; D unresolved. This CDR3 has 12 amino acids. V lost 3 bases, J lost 7 bases, and 10 bases lay in between. CDR1 is SGDLS, CDR2 YYNGEE, per germline. CDR3 DNA sequence: TGTGCCAGCAGCGGGAGAGGCCCTGGCTACACCTTC. It is translated as CASSGRGPGYTF.

The chain joins TRBV27 to TRBJ1-2, with 7 bases lining up with TRBD1. The trim removed 6 bases at V and 4 bases at J, leaving 8 bases unmatched. This CDR3 has 14 residues. From germline, CDR1 is MNHEY and CDR2 SMNVEV (reference sequence). The CDR3 is CASRYRDSPYGYTF. In DNA, the CDR3 is TGTGCCAGCAGGTACCGGGACAGTCCCTATGGCTACACCTTC.

V is TRBV20-1 and J is TRBJ2-1; 9 bases map to TRBD2. Germline CDR1 DFQATT, CDR2 SNEGSKA (reference sequence). V gave up 0 bases and J gave up 4 bases; unmatched junction bases: 4. The CDR3 sequence is 15 residues long. The CDR3, as DNA: TGCAGTGCTAGAGAGCTAGCGGGGTATTACAATGAGCAGTTCTTC. Amino acids: CSARELAGYYNEQFF.

This clonotype was counted between two and nine times. This chain joins TRBV12-3 or TRBV12-4 and TRBJ1-1; D might be TRBD1 (6 bases). The CDR3 covers 13 residues. V shed 6 bases and J shed 4 bases, with 12 bases lying between them. The CDR3 is CASRKGEGTEAFF. For the CDR3, the DNA is TGTGCCAGCAGGAAGGGGGAGGGCACTGAAGCTTTCTTT.

This clonotype was seen more than once but under ten times. This chain connects TRBV29-1 to TRBJ1-1; possible D gene TRBD1, 6 bases. The V end lost 6 bases, the J end lost 5 bases, and 16 bases lay between the germline ends. CDR1 and CDR2 (germline): SQVTM, ANQGSEA. This CDR3 comprises 13 residues. The CDR3 DNA follows: TGCAGCGTGGGGGAGGGGGGCAAGACTGAAGCTTTCTTT. As protein: CSVGEGGKTEAFF.

The chain joins TRBV6-1 to TRBJ2-5; 8 bases match TRBD2. The germline gives CDR1 MNHNS, CDR2 SASEGT. V trimming: 8 bases; J trimming: 5 bases; junction bases outside the gene matches: 10. The CDR3 spans 14 residues. DNA of the CDR3: TGTGCCAGCGGCCCTAGCGGGTCACTCGAGACCCAGTACTTC. This encodes CASGPSGSLETQYF.